One and the same sample provided the 5 T cell receptor beta chains below, sequenced in a study of Ad26.COV2.S vaccination and SARS-CoV-2 variants (dated by TCRdb to about 2021). Libraries were built with the immunoSEQ multiplex PCR assay. In its TCRdb copy, this immuneACCESS table keeps in-frame sequences only and misses some clones. Where compared with another copy, unresolved V genes explain less than half of these, and the others have no known cause. The sample contains about 370,000 clones, approximately 89% of them found a single time. 1.5% to 2% of the sample is taken by the ten largest. The label giving this sample's treatment or condition can be read as: 15 to 20 received Ad26.COV2.S at low or high dose, single or two shots; roughly five received placebo; per-sample allocation not given. Repertoires of vaccine and placebo recipients were sequenced from samples collected on day 63 after the first injection.

Sequencing was performed on peripheral blood, taken in a trial of Ad26.COV2.S vaccine versus placebo. These receptors were taken from a person between 18 and 60 years old who received the Ad26.COV2.S COVID-19 vaccine or a placebo.

V is TRBV12-3 or TRBV12-4 and J is TRBJ1-1; tentative D call: TRBD1 (5 bases). This CDR3 has 13 amino acids. The ends were cut back, 6 bases at V and 10 bases at J, with 18 bases in the middle. The CDR3 reads CASSPGGPIGAFF. The CDR3 nucleotides are TGTGCCAGCAGCCCCGGGGGTCCGATAGGAGCTTTCTTT.

This clone was seen a single time. The identical CDR3 is also encoded by other nucleotide sequences in the sample. In DNA, the CDR3 is TGTGCCAGCAGTTCTTCCTACGAGCAGTACTTC. Translating it yields CASSSSYEQYF. This chain joins TRBV27 and TRBJ2-7; D is undetermined. Trimming left V 4 bases short and J 1 base short, with 2 bases between. Germline V gives CDR1 MNHEY, CDR2 SMNVEV (reference sequence). This CDR3 has 11 residues.

In its sample, this clone was seen a few times. The chain has TRBV4-1 and TRBJ2-7; D not resolved. Trimming left V 0 bases short and J 0 bases short, with 12 bases between. The CDR3 spans 16 residues. The germline V gene encodes CDR1 MGHRA and CDR2 YSYEKL. This CDR3 is CASSQDLEQSSYEQYF. The CDR3 nucleotides are TGCGCCAGCAGCCAAGATCTTGAACAATCCTCCTACGAGCAGTACTTC.

This CDR3 is CASSTTRTSGGGEQYF. The DNA for the CDR3 is TGTGCCAGCAGTACTACGAGGACTAGCGGGGGGGGAGAGCAGTACTTC. The chain uses TRBV6-2 or TRBV6-3 and TRBJ2-7; TRBD2 matches at 15 bases. Germline V gene lookup returns CDR1 MNHEY and CDR2 SVGEGT. J was trimmed by 7 bases and V by 5 bases; bases with no gene match: 9. The CDR3 extends over 16 amino acids.

The chain links TRBV9 to TRBJ2-3; a possible D gene is TRBD1 (6 bases). This CDR3 spans 14 amino acids. Germline CDR1 SGDLS, CDR2 YYNGEE. V was pared by 0 bases and J by 7 bases, with 12 bases between. CDR3 bases: TGTGCCAGCAGCGTAGCTACAGGGCTAAATACGCAGTATTTT. Its translation: CASSVATGLNTQYF.